This T cell receptor beta chain is drawn from a study of OX40 agonist ivuxolimab in advanced cancers. As for the study in general: Patients received the agonistic anti-OX40 (CD134) antibody ivuxolimab.

Germline V gene data show CDR1 as SNHLY and CDR2 as FYNNEI. CDR3 size: 15 residues. V shed 5 bases, J shed 3 bases, and the junction held 8 bases outside the gene matches. Method: immunoSEQ multiplex PCR; TCRdb's copy keeps in-frame clones and lacks some. The repertoire holds 55,000 or so clones, with approximately 86% as singletons. This receptor was taken from an adult with an advanced solid tumor such as melanoma, head and neck, liver or kidney cancer. J is TRBJ2-3 and V is TRBV2; 7 bases align to TRBD2. The sequences come from CD4+ or CD8+ T cells sorted from blood, collected in a trial of the OX40 agonist ivuxolimab. The CDR3 coding sequence is TGTGCCAGCAGTCCCCGTTTACTAGCGACAGATACGCAGTATTTT. It yields the protein CASSPRLLATDTQYF. The full variable domain, completed using reference TRBV2 and TRBJ2-3, is EPEVTQTPSHQVTQMGQEVILRCVPISNHLYFYWYRQILGQKVEFLVSFYNNEISEKSEIFDDQFSVERPDGSNFTLKIRSTKLEDSAMYFCASSPRLLATDTQYFGPGTRLTVL.